The sequence of this TCR beta chain was determined in a study of blood T cell repertoires in COVID-19 (dated by TCRdb to 2018 to 2021). Background for the entire study: Samples covering the acute and convalescent phases of COVID-19 were provided by collaborators in the United States, Italy and Spain. A freely available public database, intended as a resource for researchers studying the immune response to SARS-CoV-2, is where the repertoires were released. Sample metadata almost always included a de-identified subject ID, COVID-19 status, age in years and sex. The material from the prospective study consisted of cDNA or gDNA derived from T cells, B-cell-depleted T cells, or PBMCs. The samples were drawn from the first 160 participants of the ongoing ImmuneRACE study and from roughly 1,300 subjects provided by 6 global collaborators. Subjects who had been exposed to COVID-19, were actively infected with it, or had recovered from it provided the deeply sampled blood TCRbeta repertoires that made up the dataset. HLA class I and class II types, where available, came from metadata supplied by the sample provider rather than from assay-based typing.

At one collaborating source in Seattle, patients were enrolled during active infection and were followed longitudinally through the course of disease. The collaborating institutions used their own protocols to collect whole blood in K2EDTA tubes. For TCRbeta analysis, collaborator samples were shipped as frozen whole blood, as isolated PBMCs, or as DNA extracted from either sample type. TCRbeta CDR3 regions were amplified from genomic DNA by means of the immunoSEQ Assay, a bias-controlled multiplex PCR. The authors' analysis ran thus. Nucleated cell counts per sample were estimated from amplification of reference gene primers within the assay. To quantify the absolute abundance of each unique TCRbeta CDR3 rearrangement, sequence reads were collapsed and filtered. For each sample, productive Simpson clonality was calculated as the square root of Simpson's diversity index across productive rearrangements. The table was pulled from immuneACCESS by TCRdb, which kept in-frame rearrangements only. Such tables lose some clones; where checked, under half of the loss comes from unresolved V genes, and the rest has no known cause. The V and J calls and clone size were taken over from that table, and D and trimming were inferred from the DNA. The sample yields 200,000 or so clones; more than 75% were counted once. The top ten clonotypes cover roughly 18% of the sample.

Concerning this clone: This clone's antigen is unknown. Base qualities were left out, and no much larger clone turns up one base away.

The CDR3 measures 13 amino acids from cysteine to phenylalanine. Solely the CDR3 DNA is kept, with 39 bases framed from the first base. The germline ends are 14 bases apart after V is trimmed by 8 bases and J by 4 bases. CDR1 and CDR2 (MDHEN, SYDVKM) derive from the germline V gene. Points the paper makes about the study in general: How much clinical and demographic metadata was included differed by source and by participant, and the metadata was provided uncurated.

Sequencing was done on a sample of peripheral blood. The rearranged segments are TRBV28 and TRBJ1-2; TRBD1 is perhaps the D gene, given 5 matching bases. The origin of this receptor is a person between 65 and 79 years old with COVID-19, enrolled during active disease. This receptor carries the CDR3 CASGEGVSYGYTF. The base sequence is TGTGCCAGCGGAGAAGGGGTCTCCTATGGCTACACCTTC.